The source of this T cell receptor beta chain is a study of blood T cell repertoires in COVID-19. Study at large: Collection of acute and convalescent COVID-19 samples took place in the United States, Italy and Spain. The analysed material was cDNA or gDNA that came from T cells, B-cell-depleted T cells, or PBMCs.

Before they entered the study, exposed participants had met a COVID-19 case within 2 weeks. Measured with immunoSEQ multiplex PCR; TCRdb has only the in-frame clones, and not every one. The sample consists of about 260,000 clones, around 89% of them appearing once. Trimming pared 0 bases from V and 3 bases from J, leaving 8 bases between. This CDR3 contains 14 residues. CDR1 SGHNT and CDR2 YYREEE come from the germline V gene (reference sequence). The source is a man aged 50 to 60 who had been exposed to COVID-19. The source material was PBMCs or T cells enriched from blood (not recorded which). J is TRBJ2-3 and V is TRBV5-4, with D possibly being TRBD2 (6 bases). The CDR3 DNA follows: TGTGCCAGCAGCTTGGTTAGCGGAACAGATACGCAGTATTTT. Residues: CASSLVSGTDTQYF.